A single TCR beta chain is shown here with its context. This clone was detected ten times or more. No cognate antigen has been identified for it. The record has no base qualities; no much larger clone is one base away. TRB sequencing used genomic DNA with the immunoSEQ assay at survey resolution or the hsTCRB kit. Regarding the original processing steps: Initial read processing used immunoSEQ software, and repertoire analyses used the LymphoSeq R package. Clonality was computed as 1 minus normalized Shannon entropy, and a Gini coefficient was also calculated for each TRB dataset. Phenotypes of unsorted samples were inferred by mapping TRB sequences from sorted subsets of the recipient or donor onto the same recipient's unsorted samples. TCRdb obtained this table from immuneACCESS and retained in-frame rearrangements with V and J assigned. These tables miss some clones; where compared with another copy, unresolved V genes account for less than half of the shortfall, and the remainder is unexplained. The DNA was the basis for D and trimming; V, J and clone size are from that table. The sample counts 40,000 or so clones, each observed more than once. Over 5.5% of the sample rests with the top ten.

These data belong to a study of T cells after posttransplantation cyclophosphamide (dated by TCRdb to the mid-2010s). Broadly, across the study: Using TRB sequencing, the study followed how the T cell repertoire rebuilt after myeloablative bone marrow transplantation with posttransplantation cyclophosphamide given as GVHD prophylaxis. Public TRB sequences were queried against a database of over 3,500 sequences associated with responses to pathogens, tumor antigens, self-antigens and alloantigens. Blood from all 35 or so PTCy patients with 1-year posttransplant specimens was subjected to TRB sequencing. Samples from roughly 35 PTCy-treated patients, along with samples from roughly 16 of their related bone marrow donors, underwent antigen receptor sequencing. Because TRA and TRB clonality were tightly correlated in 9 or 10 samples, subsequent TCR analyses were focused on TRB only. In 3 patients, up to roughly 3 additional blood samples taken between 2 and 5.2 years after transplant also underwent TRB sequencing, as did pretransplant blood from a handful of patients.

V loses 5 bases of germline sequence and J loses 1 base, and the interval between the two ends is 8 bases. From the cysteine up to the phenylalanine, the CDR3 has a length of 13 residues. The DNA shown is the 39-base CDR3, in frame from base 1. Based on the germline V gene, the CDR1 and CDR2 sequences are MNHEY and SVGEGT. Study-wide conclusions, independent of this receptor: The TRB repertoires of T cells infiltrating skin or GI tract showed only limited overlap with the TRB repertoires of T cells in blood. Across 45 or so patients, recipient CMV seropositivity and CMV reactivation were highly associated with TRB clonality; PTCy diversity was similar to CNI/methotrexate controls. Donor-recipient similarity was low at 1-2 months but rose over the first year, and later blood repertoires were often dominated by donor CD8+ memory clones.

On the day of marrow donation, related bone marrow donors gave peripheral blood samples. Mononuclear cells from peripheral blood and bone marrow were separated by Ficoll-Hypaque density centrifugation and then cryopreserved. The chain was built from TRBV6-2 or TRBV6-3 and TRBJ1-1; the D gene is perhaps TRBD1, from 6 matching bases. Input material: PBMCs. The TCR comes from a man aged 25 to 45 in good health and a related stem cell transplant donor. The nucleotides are TGTGCCAGCAGTCACAGGGAGAACACTGAAGCTTTCTTT. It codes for CASSHRENTEAFF.